This T cell receptor beta chain was captured in a study of OX40 agonist ivuxolimab in advanced cancers. Study-wide background: There were three patients with partial responses, one having hepatocellular carcinoma and two cutaneous melanoma.

Profiled with immunoSEQ multiplex PCR; TCRdb holds only in-frame clones, not every one. Found here are 65,000 to 75,000 clones, about nine tenths of them singletons; the top ten hold roughly 1%. Autoimmune disease history or systemic immunosuppression barred patients. Points from the study as a whole: Expanded peripheral T-cell antigen specificity went undetermined. Researchers report that CD8+ T cells had, on average, more expanded clones than CD4+.

This clone appeared a few times. Its cognate antigen is unknown. CDR1 is SGDLS and CDR2 is YYNGEE in the germline V gene. The CDR3 runs to 17 residues. V was pared by 4 bases and J by 5 bases, with 12 bases of the junction left unmatched. Sample: CD4+ or CD8+ T cells sorted from blood, taken in a trial of the OX40 agonist ivuxolimab. This TCR was recovered from an adult with an advanced solid tumor such as melanoma, head and neck, liver or kidney cancer. This sequence joins TRBV9 and TRBJ2-2; 9 positions agree with TRBD1. CDR3 coding DNA: TGTGCCAGCAGCCCCCGGGACAGGGTCATGGCGACCGGGGAGCTGTTTTTT. Translation: CASSPRDRVMATGELFF.